The 7 T cell receptor beta chains given below trace back to one sample, sequenced in a study of T-cell reconstitution after alpha-beta-depleted transplantation in children. For TCRbeta, the library was prepared with unique molecular identifiers. TCRdb itself ran the PCR reads through MiXCR, one entry per CDR3 protein. The sample holds about 830,000 distinct CDR3 sequences, roughly 16% seen once. The source material was PBMCs, mostly from graft donor cells, sampled 360 days after TCRalphabeta/CD19-depleted stem cell transplant. These receptors were taken from a male patient aged 10 to 17 who had a stem cell transplant for acute lymphoblastic leukemia, so the T cells may come from the graft donor.

This chain joins TRBV4-1 and TRBJ2-5, with 8 bases lining up with TRBD1. After removal of 4 bases from V and 5 bases from J, the junction contained 9 bases not matched to a gene. The germline V gene has CDR1 MGHRA and CDR2 YSYEKL. CDR3 length equals 15 residues. The CDR3 region is CASSLFSGGGETQYF. The CDR3 DNA reads TGCGCCAGCAGCCTTTTTTCAGGGGGCGGGGAGACCCAGTACTTC.

The rearrangement uses TRBV7-9 and TRBJ1-1; a possible D gene is TRBD1 (5 bases). Germline loops: CDR1 SEHNR, CDR2 FQNEAQ (reference sequence). Trimming shortened V by 3 bases and J by 0 bases, and 11 bases separated the two germline ends. The CDR3 covers 15 residues. CDR3 nucleotide sequence: TGTGCCAGCAGCTTGGCAGGGAAGCTGAACACTGAAGCTTTCTTT. Residues: CASSLAGKLNTEAFF.

This chain joins TRBV7-9 and TRBJ2-1; TRBD2 agrees at 10 bases. V trimming: 6 bases; J trimming: 2 bases; junction bases outside the gene matches: 7. The length of the CDR3 is 16 residues. Germline values: CDR1 SEHNR, CDR2 FQNEAQ (reference sequence). The CDR3 is CASSIGLAATYNEQFF. The CDR3 DNA is TGTGCCAGCAGTATAGGACTAGCGGCGACCTACAATGAGCAGTTCTTC.

The table lists this clonotype with a few counts. The chain employs TRBV24-1 and TRBJ2-5, with D tentatively TRBD1 (6 bases). Trimming removed 4 bases at V and 7 bases at J, with 12 bases between. Germline V CDR1 and CDR2: KGHDR, SFDVKD. The CDR3 is 13 residues long. CDR3 nucleotide sequence: TGTGCCACCAGTGACGCCTCGGACAGGACCCAGTACTTC. This encodes CATSDASDRTQYF.

V and J are TRBV7-2 and TRBJ2-3; TRBD2 agrees at 8 bases. The CDR3 has 15 amino acids. Trimming at V came to 2 bases and at J to 5 bases, leaving 6 bases not matched to a gene. Per germline, CDR1 SGHTA and CDR2 FQGNSA. CDR3 coding DNA: TGTGCCAGCAGCTTACTAGCGGGTCCTTTAGATACGCAGTATTTT. It codes for CASSLLAGPLDTQYF.

The rearrangement joins TRBV24-1 to TRBJ2-2; D gene uncertain. Germline V gives CDR1 KGHDR, CDR2 SFDVKD. The CDR3 spans 13 residues. The CDR3 protein is CASGKAGTGELFF. In DNA form, the CDR3 reads TGTGCGTCTGGGAAGGCAGGCACCGGGGAGCTGTTTTTT.

This clonotype was seen more than once but under ten times. This chain uses TRBV6-2 or TRBV6-3 with TRBJ2-7, with a weak D call TRBD1 (6 bases). Trimming took 6 bases from V and 3 from J, leaving 15 bases between them. The CDR3 length is 14 residues. Germline CDR1 MNHEY, CDR2 SVGEGT. CDR3 in amino acids: CASRYLGQLYEQYF. In DNA form, the CDR3 reads TGTGCCAGCAGATACCTTGGACAGCTCTACGAGCAGTACTTC.